This T cell receptor beta chain was retrieved from a study of T cell repertoires in cytomegalovirus infection. As for the study in general: Recently identified HLA-C-restricted and well-studied HLA-B-restricted CMV epitopes were used.

Concerning this clonotype: Its antigen is unknown.

TCRdb processed the reads anew with MiXCR; each CDR3 protein has one entry. The sample has tens of thousands of distinct CDR3 sequences, about a fifth seen once; the top ten hold 85% to 90%. Findings and caveats of the study: People with CMV and the relevant HLA were identified by cumulative public TCR beta family frequency. HLA-C-restricted, CMV-specific TCR beta clonotypes were dominant ex vivo.

The germline gives CDR1 LNHDA, CDR2 SQIVND (reference sequence). This CDR3 contains 14 residues. The V end was cut by 5 bases, the J end by 5 bases, with 15 bases between. V gene TRBV19 combines with J gene TRBJ1-1; D is unclear. The source was CD8+ T cells from cultured PBMCs, collected from culture after CMV antigen stimulation. The clonotype originates from a human donor in good health (CMV status not recorded). Some clones in this sample may be carry-over from other donors' samples. The CDR3 coding sequence is TGTGCCAGTAGTCTTACACCCCGTGAGACTGAAGCTTTCTTT. It translates to CASSLTPRETEAFF.